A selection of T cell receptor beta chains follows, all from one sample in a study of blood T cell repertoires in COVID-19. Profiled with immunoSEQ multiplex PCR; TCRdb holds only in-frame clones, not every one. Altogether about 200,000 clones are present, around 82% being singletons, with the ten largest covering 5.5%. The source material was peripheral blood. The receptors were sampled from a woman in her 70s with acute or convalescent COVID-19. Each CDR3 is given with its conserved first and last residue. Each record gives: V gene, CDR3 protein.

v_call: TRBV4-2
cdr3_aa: CASSQEGTGTEKLFF

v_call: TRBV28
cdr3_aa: CASSFYYTGELFF

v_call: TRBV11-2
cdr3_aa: CASSLGSNYEQYF

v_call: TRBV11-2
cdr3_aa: CASSLDGRSSYNSPLHF

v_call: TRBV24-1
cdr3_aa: CATSDNDRGDTGELFF

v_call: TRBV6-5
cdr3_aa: CASSQTSSYEQYF

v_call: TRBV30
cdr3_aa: CAWSVQGARFATNEKLFF

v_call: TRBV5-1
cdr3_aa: CASSLGLAEYYEQYF

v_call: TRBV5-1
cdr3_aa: CASSLAAREETQYF

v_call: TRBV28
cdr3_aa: CASLGTGASSYNSPLHF

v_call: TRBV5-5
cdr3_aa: CASSLLGDNEQFF

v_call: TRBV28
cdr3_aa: CASSPGTGVQPQHF

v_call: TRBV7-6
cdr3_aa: CASSHDREGLAGDNEQFF

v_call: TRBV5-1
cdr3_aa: CASSLVGPPGGYTF

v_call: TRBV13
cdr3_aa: CASSLTQGVLTGELFF

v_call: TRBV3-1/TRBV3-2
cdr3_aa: CASSQDLSTDTQYF

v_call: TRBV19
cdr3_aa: CASKGTAGSYEQYF

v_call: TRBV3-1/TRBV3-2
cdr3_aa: CASSQGSGRGASDTQYF

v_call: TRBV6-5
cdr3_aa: CASKGALVNEQFF

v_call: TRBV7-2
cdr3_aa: CASSLDQGKGEPQHF

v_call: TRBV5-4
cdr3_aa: CASSLDTNTEAFF

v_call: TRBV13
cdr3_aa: CASSLRGSYEQYF

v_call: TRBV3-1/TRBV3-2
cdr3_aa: CASSRGDYGYTF

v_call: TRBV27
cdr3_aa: CASSFGGQSNQPQHF

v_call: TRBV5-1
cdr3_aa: CASSWELAGDPAKNIQYF

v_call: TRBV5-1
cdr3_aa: CASSAGQGYEQYF

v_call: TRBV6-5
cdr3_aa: CASSYRQGAYEQYF

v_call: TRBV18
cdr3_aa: CASSPDRGKEKLFF

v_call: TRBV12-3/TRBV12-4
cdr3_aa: CASSQQYGYTF

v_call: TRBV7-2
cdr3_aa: CASSLVTTNTGELFF

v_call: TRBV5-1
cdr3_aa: CASSLGQGPTGELFF

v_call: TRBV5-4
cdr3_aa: CASSFQGLPELFF

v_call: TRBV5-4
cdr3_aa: CASSPGLKPDTQYF

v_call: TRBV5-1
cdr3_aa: CASSLGGQRITGNTIYF

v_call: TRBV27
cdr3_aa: CASSLEASGTYEQYF

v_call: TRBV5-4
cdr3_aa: CASSPPGGGSETQYF

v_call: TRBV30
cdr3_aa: CAWSVKSSYEQYF

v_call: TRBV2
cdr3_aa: CASWEGPYNSPLHF

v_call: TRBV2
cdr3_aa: CASSETFSYNEQFF

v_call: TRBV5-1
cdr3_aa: CASSAGVVNYNEQFF

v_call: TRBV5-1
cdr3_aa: CASSLVVGGPGDTQYF

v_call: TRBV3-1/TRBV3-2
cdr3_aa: CASSQAGGIYNSPLHF

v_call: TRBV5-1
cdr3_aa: CASSWGGAQREKLFF

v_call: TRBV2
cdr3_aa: CASSEAARGTRRTEAFF

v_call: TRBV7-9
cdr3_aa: CASSSGLNTGELFF

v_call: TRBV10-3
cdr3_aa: CAIRGEGNSYNEQFF

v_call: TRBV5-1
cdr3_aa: CASRMASFSYNEQFF

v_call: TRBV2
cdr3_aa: CASSYSDRAHGYTF

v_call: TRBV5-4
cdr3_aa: CASSPGTGKHGYTF

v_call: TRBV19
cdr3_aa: CASSYRDREHEQYF

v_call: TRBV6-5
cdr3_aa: CASSYSGESTGELFF

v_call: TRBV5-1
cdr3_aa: CASSPSGSATNEKLFF

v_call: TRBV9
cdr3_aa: CASSPTSGSRRAEQYF

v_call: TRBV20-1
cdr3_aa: CSATGIDEQFF